Listed below are T cell receptor beta chains from one sample, sequenced in a study of blood T cell repertoires in COVID-19. Using immunoSEQ multiplex PCR, the repertoire was profiled, and TCRdb retains in-frame clones only, with some absent. This repertoire shows some 170,000 clones, around 80% found once; its top ten account for around 6.1%. The sequenced sample consisted of PBMCs or T cells enriched from blood (not recorded which). The receptor set was obtained from a man aged 35-49 years who had recovered from COVID-19. Each CDR3 is given with its conserved first and last residue. The order of the fields is clone size, D gene, V gene, J gene, CDR3 protein, CDR3 DNA. D genes are given only for firm matches. The size entry is marked missing in some rows and otherwise reads once, few, many or a size class.

-,TRBD1,TRBV2,TRBJ2-2,CASSTGDTGELFF,TGTGCCAGCAGTACAGGGGACACCGGGGAGCTGTTTTTT
-,-,TRBV7-2,TRBJ1-2,CASSLVPGEDYGYTF,TGTGCCAGCAGCTTGGTCCCCGGAGAGGACTATGGCTACACCTTC
-,-,TRBV12-3/TRBV12-4,TRBJ1-2,CASSFAGAKSYTF,TGTGCCAGCAGTTTTGCGGGGGCTAAGAGCTACACCTTC
-,TRBD2,TRBV15,TRBJ2-5,CATSRGGFETQYF,TGTGCCACCAGCCGGGGGGGCTTTGAGACCCAGTACTTC
-,TRBD1,TRBV25-1,TRBJ1-5,CASSEDRGSQPQHF,TGTGCCAGCAGTGAAGACAGGGGGAGCCAGCCCCAGCATTTT
-,-,TRBV11-2,TRBJ1-3,CASSLTTGQLASGNTIYF,TGTGCCAGCAGCTTAACGACCGGACAGTTGGCCTCTGGAAACACCATATATTTT
few,TRBD2,TRBV3-1/TRBV3-2,TRBJ2-3,CASSLRLKRGGFQGTDTQYF,TGTGCCAGCAGCCTCCGACTGAAGCGGGGGGGTTTCCAAGGCACAGATACGCAGTATTTT
-,-,TRBV5-6,TRBJ1-2,CASTEPQGSGYTF,TGTGCCAGCACCGAACCCCAGGGGTCTGGCTACACCTTC
-,TRBD1,TRBV9,TRBJ1-2,CASSSRDRGQGYTF,TGTGCCAGCAGCTCCCGGGACAGGGGGCAAGGCTACACCTTC
-,TRBD1,TRBV30,TRBJ1-2,CAWSAGTGNYGYTF,TGTGCCTGGAGCGCCGGGACAGGGAACTATGGCTACACCTTC
-,TRBD1,TRBV24-1,TRBJ2-2,CATSDDRVKAGELFF,TGTGCCACCAGTGATGACAGGGTTAAGGCCGGGGAGCTGTTTTTT
-,TRBD1,TRBV10-3,TRBJ1-1,CATHASLQGARQAFF,TGTGCCACCCACGCTTCTCTCCAGGGGGCGCGTCAAGCTTTCTTT
-,-,TRBV2,TRBJ2-6,CASKGRGANVLTF,TGTGCCAGCAAGGGGCGTGGGGCCAACGTCCTGACTTTC
-,-,TRBV7-3,TRBJ2-7,CASSWTGNGDEQYF,TGTGCCAGCAGCTGGACCGGGAATGGGGACGAGCAGTACTTC
-,TRBD2,TRBV18,TRBJ2-7,CASSPPTSGGNEQYF,TGTGCCAGCTCACCACCGACTAGCGGTGGGAACGAGCAGTACTTC
-,-,TRBV5-4,TRBJ1-1,CASSTQGSRNTEAFF,TGTGCCAGCAGCACCCAGGGAAGCCGGAACACTGAAGCTTTCTTT
-,TRBD1,TRBV6-5,TRBJ2-3,CASRPTGNTDTQYF,TGTGCCAGCAGACCGACAGGGAATACAGATACGCAGTATTTT
-,-,TRBV6-1,TRBJ2-7,CASSEVGDEQYF,TGTGCCAGCAGTGAAGTAGGGGACGAGCAGTACTTC
-,-,TRBV2,TRBJ2-3,CASIRGGAVADTQYF,TGTGCCAGCATAAGGGGGGGGGCTGTCGCAGATACGCAGTATTTT
-,-,TRBV30,TRBJ1-1,CAWNRVENTEAFF,TGTGCCTGGAACCGGGTCGAAAACACTGAAGCTTTCTTT
-,TRBD2,TRBV19,TRBJ2-2,CASTPQWGGYHTGELFF,TGTGCCAGTACCCCGCAGTGGGGGGGTTATCATACCGGGGAGCTGTTTTTT
once,TRBD1,TRBV5-1,TRBJ1-4,CASSFQGASTNEKLFF,TGCGCCAGCAGCTTCCAGGGGGCTTCAACTAATGAAAAACTGTTTTTT
-,-,TRBV5-6,TRBJ1-2,CASSLGGRPHGYTF,TGTGCCAGCAGCTTGGGGGGGCGCCCCCATGGCTACACCTTC
-,-,TRBV6-5,TRBJ2-1,CASRVRRASEQFF,TGTGCCAGCAGGGTTAGGAGGGCGTCTGAGCAGTTCTTC
once,-,TRBV9,TRBJ2-2,CASSVIPGDTGELFF,TGTGCCAGCAGCGTAATCCCCGGAGACACCGGGGAGCTGTTTTTT
-,TRBD1,TRBV6-1,TRBJ1-1,CASSETAGGKAEAFF,TGTGCCAGCAGTGAAACCGCAGGGGGAAAGGCTGAAGCTTTCTTT
many,TRBD1,TRBV11-2,TRBJ1-1,CASSPVRDRGRKRHAFF,TGTGCCAGCAGCCCAGTCCGAGACAGGGGGCGGAAAAGGCATGCTTTCTTT
-,-,TRBV2,TRBJ1-5,CASSEASGGNQPQHF,TGTGCCAGCAGTGAAGCGTCAGGGGGCAATCAGCCCCAGCATTTT
-,TRBD1,TRBV2,TRBJ2-1,CASSDGNRGYNEQFF,TGTGCCAGCAGTGACGGGAACAGGGGATACAATGAGCAGTTCTTC
-,-,TRBV4-1,TRBJ1-5,CASSQDRGGDSNQPQHF,TGCGCCAGCAGCCAAGATCGTGGAGGGGATAGCAATCAGCCCCAGCATTTT
-,-,TRBV6-5,TRBJ1-1,CASSYSLQGNTEAFF,TGTGCCAGCAGTTACTCGTTACAGGGGAACACTGAAGCTTTCTTT
-,TRBD1,TRBV10-3,TRBJ2-7,CAIGGQGTSYEQYF,TGTGCCATCGGTGGACAGGGTACTTCCTACGAGCAGTACTTC
-,-,TRBV5-1,TRBJ2-4,CASSLAVGRGNIQYF,TGCGCCAGCAGCTTGGCCGTGGGGCGTGGAAACATTCAGTACTTC
-,TRBD1,TRBV5-1,TRBJ1-6,CASSLGTDRGVYNSPLHF,TGCGCCAGCAGCTTGGGGACAGACAGGGGGGTATATAATTCACCCCTCCACTTT
once,-,TRBV9,TRBJ2-3,CASSPPGTDTQYF,TGTGCCAGCAGCCCCCCCGGCACAGATACGCAGTATTTT
-,TRBD2,TRBV9,TRBJ2-5,CASSARGGGETQYF,TGTGCCAGCAGCGCGCGGGGGGGTGGAGAGACCCAGTACTTC
-,TRBD1,TRBV7-6,TRBJ2-6,CASSLYETGFAGANVLTF,TGTGCCAGCAGCTTATATGAGACAGGGTTCGCTGGGGCCAACGTCCTGACTTTC
few,TRBD2,TRBV11-2,TRBJ2-5,CASSYRPSGGPETQYF,TGTGCCAGCAGCTACCGCCCTAGCGGGGGGCCGGAGACCCAGTACTTC
-,TRBD1,TRBV24-1,TRBJ2-2,CATSDMGQGNGELFF,TGTGCCACCAGTGATATGGGACAGGGAAACGGGGAGCTGTTTTTT
-,-,TRBV19,TRBJ1-2,CASSIDDGVYGYTF,TGTGCCAGTAGTATAGATGATGGAGTCTATGGCTACACCTTC
-,-,TRBV10-3,TRBJ1-6,CAISESTSPRNSPLHF,TGTGCCATCAGTGAGTCGACCAGTCCGCGGAATTCACCCCTCCACTTT
-,-,TRBV10-2,TRBJ1-2,CASSEAGIKGYTF,TGCGCCAGCAGTGAGGCAGGGATAAAAGGCTACACCTTC
-,TRBD2,TRBV2,TRBJ2-5,CASSGLAGFRETQYF,TGTGCCAGCAGCGGACTAGCGGGGTTCAGAGAGACCCAGTACTTC
once,-,TRBV7-2,TRBJ1-5,CASTAGRVQPQHF,TGTGCCAGCACGGCAGGGAGGGTTCAGCCCCAGCATTTT
-,-,TRBV9,TRBJ1-1,CASSAALGGTEAFF,TGTGCCAGCAGCGCCGCCCTCGGGGGAACTGAAGCTTTCTTT